This T cell receptor (beta chain) emerged from a study of regulatory T cells in long-lasting Graves disease (dated by TCRdb to the early 2020s). At the level of the whole study: Patients with newly diagnosed Graves' disease had been on antithyroid drugs for under 3 months. This study used TCR sequencing and RNA sequencing of peripheral blood to compare persistent Graves' disease patients against newly diagnosed Graves' disease patients. The study was registered as a clinical trial and conducted in China. A total of roughly 35 samples underwent TCR sequencing: approximately 13 from persistent and about 20 from newly diagnosed Graves' disease patients.

The CDR3, from cysteine to phenylalanine, totals 14 residues. The sequence is cut down to CDR3 DNA, 42 bases in frame from base 1. CDR1 and CDR2 (MNHEY, SMNVEV) derive from the germline V gene (reference sequence). V and J are trimmed by 1 base and 5 bases, and the gene matches miss 4 bases of the junction. The time point label here, explained by the study, means: newly diagnosed GD, antithyroid drugs for less than 3 months. RNA was extracted from PBMCs in TRIzol for both TCR sequencing and RNA sequencing. The diagnosis of Graves' disease was made according to American Thyroid Association guidelines. Patients were recruited from an endocrinology department in Xi'an, China. Each patient gave around 9 milliliters of peripheral blood, collected in an EDTA anticoagulant tube. PBMCs were isolated by Ficoll Paque Plus density gradient separation without further T cell sorting. An Agilent 2100 Bioanalyzer and agarose gel were used to check RNA quality, while a NanoDrop 2000 measured RNA concentration.

The research as a whole found: Patients with persistent disease shared more public clonotypes (fewer than 3,000) than newly diagnosed patients did (966). Sequencing and analysis were restricted to the TCR beta chain. The small sample size was acknowledged by the authors as a limitation that may reduce accuracy. TRBV28, TRBJ1-2 and TRBJ2-5 were preferentially used in persistent disease, while TRBV20-1 and TRBJ2-1 were favored in newly diagnosed disease. Lower TCR Shannon entropy and fewer highly expanded clones were observed in persistent Graves' disease patients than in newly diagnosed patients, which suggested clonal expansion. Because the primary lesion, thyroid tissue, could not be accessed, the study looked at peripheral blood alone.

This clonotype was picked up many times. The antigen it binds to is not known. Base quality data are lacking; no much larger clone is found one base away. Libraries were built with multiplex PCR. The sequencing machine was an Illumina HiSeq 4000. To build TCR beta libraries, CDR3 regions were amplified by Arm-PCR using iRepertoire HTBI primers. Before sequencing, the PCR products underwent gel purification. The published analysis was carried out like this. Gene usage analysis of CDR3 amino acid clonotypes relied on the approximately 60 TRBV and 15 or so TRBJ segments identified across samples. Filtered high-quality paired reads were merged into contigs using COPE and FqMerger. BLAST was used to align contigs to the IMGT TRBV, TRBD and TRBJ reference genes, and CDR3 was defined following IMGT. Highly expanded clones were defined as clonotypes with a frequency above 0.1%. Shannon entropy served as the measure of repertoire diversity, while the Gini coefficient captured V-J evenness. A clonotype was considered public if more than one individual shared it. TCRdb trimmed public reads at Q25 via fastp, called clones via MiXCR and kept in-frame beta chains. Rows merge per CDR3 protein into single entries with the most common DNA and genes. TCRdb, not the original authors, processed these V and J calls. In all, the sample holds under 250,000 distinct CDR3 sequences, and roughly 19% of those were seen once. The ten largest clones represent over 9.5% of the sample.

A further study also used this sample, focusing on T cells in Graves' hyperthyroidism and ophthalmopathy. The second study, in turn, reports: Stable Graves' hyperthyroidism was defined as the absence of progression to ophthalmopathy over 18 months of follow-up. Hyperthyroidism patients were newly diagnosed, with disease duration under 2 months, and aged 18 to 65 years. Patients with uncontrolled infections, other autoimmune diseases, pregnancy or lactation were excluded. Clinical symptoms, serum thyroxine and TRAb, thyroid ultrasound, and orbital computed tomography formed the basis for the diagnoses. The TCR CDR3 was subjected to a first round of RT-PCR using the HTBI primer set and the Qiagen OneStep RT-PCR kit. Most expanded thyroid clonotypes (frequency above 0.001) were also detected in blood, a finding suggesting that blood repertoires may reflect thyroid immune responses. Ophthalmopathy was separated from stable hyperthyroidism by a 13 V-J signature model, with 85% to 90% sensitivity and about 81% specificity obtained in cross-validation and 80%/75% obtained in testing. In validation, the model predicted progression to ophthalmopathy a median of about 5.9 months before onset, with approximately 70% sensitivity and roughly 77% specificity. To identify TCR V-J signatures that set the groups apart, the researchers used a discovery cohort of about a hundred patients, made up of about 44 with Graves' ophthalmopathy and 55 to 65 with stable Graves' hyperthyroidism. An independent validation cohort of around 19 hyperthyroidism patients and approximately 15 patients who later progressed to ophthalmopathy tested prospective prediction of ophthalmopathy. For training and testing, the approximately 97 patients in the discovery cohort were randomly divided in a 7:3 ratio. In addition, the study compared T-cell repertoires in thyroid tissue and in blood from six Graves' hyperthyroidism patients. After sampling, hyperthyroidism patients received methimazole starting at 30 mg daily, and ophthalmopathy patients received high-dose intravenous methylprednisolone. Libraries were constructed in a second round of multiplex PCR, after which size selection and purification were carried out. Libraries were sequenced paired-end with 100 bp reads on an Illumina HiSeq2000. SOAPnuke was used to process the raw data, throwing out any read that contained adapters or uncalled bases, had a mean Phred below 15, or lacked an exact constant-primer or identifier match. High-quality paired reads were merged using COPE v1.2.5, and each unique nucleotide sequence was defined as a clonotype. Clonotypes were aligned to IMGT TRBV, TRBD and TRBJ reference segments using MiTCR v1.1. Only V-J combinations with frequency above 0.0001, covering roughly 99% of repertoires, were analysed. A TCS score was defined as the ratio between F50 (clonal expansion) and ExV (chaos), using BLOSUM62-based TCRdist between CDR3 peptides within each V-J. Welch's t-statistics and random forest reduced fewer than 550 V-J features to roughly 13, which were used in a naive Bayes classifier (R e1071). Sample size was not statistically predetermined, and blinding of investigators to group allocation was not performed. According to the paper, TCR Vbeta CDR3 sequencing was carried out on 135 peripheral blood samples, which came from fewer than 50 ophthalmopathy, some 73 hyperthyroidism and some 17 progressor patients.

Sequenced material: peripheral blood mononuclear cells (PBMCs), taken at new diagnosis, from a patient treated with antithyroid drugs. This clonotype was sampled from a young woman with Graves disease. Donor details come from another sample of the same person, matched by shared clones. The chain employs TRBV27 and TRBJ2-7, with 8 central nucleotides matching TRBD1. This receptor carries the CDR3 CASSLYNRGNEQYF. The DNA sequence is as follows: TGTGCCAGCAGTTTATATAACAGGGGGAACGAGCAGTACTTC.